This TCR beta chain was sequenced for a study of cytomegalovirus exposure and HLA in healthy donors. Trimming pared 0 bases from V and 4 bases from J, leaving 21 bases between. The CDR3 is 19 residues long. Germline V CDR1 and CDR2: MNHEY, SMNVEV (reference sequence). In the PCR, 60 Vbeta and 13 Jbeta primers were used. Some clones are missing from TCRdb's copy, which holds only in-frame ones; the method was immunoSEQ multiplex PCR. The sample includes about 230,000 clones, roughly 90% of them seen just once. Sequenced sample: PBMCs. The clonotype was recovered from a woman between 18 and 29 years old in good health and CMV-seronegative. V and J are TRBV27 and TRBJ2-2; D is possibly TRBD1 (6 bases). The DNA for the CDR3 is TGTGCCAGCAGTTTATCGGTTTTGAAGGCAGGGGCCTCCACCGGGGAGCTGTTTTTT. This translates into CASSLSVLKAGASTGELFF.